The 20 T cell receptor beta chains below come from one sample, sequenced in a study of cytomegalovirus exposure and HLA in healthy donors. TCRdb's table, derived via immunoSEQ multiplex PCR, lists solely in-frame clones and lacks some. Of 110,000 or so clones listed, 86% are singletons. The sequencing input was PBMCs. These receptor sequences come from a woman younger than 35 in good health and CMV-seropositive.

The V call is TRBV5-1, the J call TRBJ1-5; 8 bases map to TRBD1. The length of the CDR3 is 15 residues. Losses at the gene ends were 0 bases for V and 5 bases for J; bases not matched to a gene: 4. Germline V gives CDR1 SGHRS, CDR2 YFSETQ. CDR3 region: CASSLEGQAHQPQHF. The CDR3 DNA is TGCGCCAGCAGCTTGGAGGGACAGGCCCATCAGCCCCAGCATTTT.

V gene TRBV4-1 combines with J gene TRBJ1-5; 7 positions agree with TRBD1. The CDR3 spans 17 residues. In germline, CDR1 is MGHRA, CDR2 YSYEKL. After removal of 4 bases from V and 7 bases from J, the junction contained 16 bases not matched to a gene. In DNA form, the CDR3 reads TGCGCCAGCAGCCGCCTAGGGGGACAGATCGTAGGACAGCCCCAGCATTTT. It is translated as CASSRLGGQIVGQPQHF.

The chain uses TRBV5-1 and TRBJ2-5; no reliable D call. The length of the CDR3 is 11 residues. Deletions cut 4 bases from V and 1 base from J, with 2 bases between. Per the germline V gene, CDR1 is SGHRS and CDR2 is YFSETQ. The chain's CDR3 is CASSLQETQYF. The CDR3 DNA reads TGCGCCAGCAGCCTCCAAGAGACCCAGTACTTC. Full variable domain (remainder filled in from reference TRBV5-1 and TRBJ2-5): KAGVTQTPRYLIKTRGQQVTLSCSPISGHRSVSWYQQTPGQGLQFLFEYFSETQRNKGNFPGRFSGRQFSNSRSEMNVSTLELGDSALYLCASSLQETQYFGPGTRLLVL.

The J gene is TRBJ1-1, the V gene TRBV6-5; D is possibly TRBD1 (5 bases). The germline V gene has CDR1 MNHEY and CDR2 SVGAGI. The CDR3 sequence is 16 residues long. Trimming removed 0 bases from V and 0 bases from J, with 11 bases in between. The CDR3 sequence is CASSYSPGPMNTEAFF. In DNA form, the CDR3 reads TGTGCCAGCAGTTACTCACCAGGGCCCATGAACACTGAAGCTTTCTTT.

The chain joins TRBV11-2 to TRBJ2-7; D unclear. The V gene's germline CDR1 is SGHAT and CDR2 FQNNGV. The CDR3 is 15 amino acids. Trimming pared 1 base from V and 3 bases from J, leaving 13 bases between. The CDR3 DNA follows: TGTGCCAGCAGCTTAGCGCAGGCCATGGGCTACGAGCAGTACTTC. Protein product: CASSLAQAMGYEQYF. Together with reference TRBV11-2 and TRBJ2-7, the CDR3 gives the full variable domain: EAGVAQSPRYKIIEKRQSVAFWCNPISGHATLYWYQQILGQGPKLLIQFQNNGVVDDSQLPKDRFSAERLKGVDSTLKIQPAKLEDSAVYLCASSLAQAMGYEQYFGPGTRLTVT.

V gene TRBV27 combines with J gene TRBJ1-4, with D possibly matching TRBD1 (6 bases). The ends were cut back, 6 bases at V and 8 bases at J, with 16 bases in the middle. Germline-derived CDR1 and CDR2 are MNHEY and SMNVEV (reference sequence). The CDR3 has 14 amino acids. In nucleotides, the CDR3 is TGTGCCAGCAGCGGACTCCAAGGGACAGAAAAACTGTTTTTT. Its translation: CASSGLQGTEKLFF.

This rearrangement joins TRBV5-1 to TRBJ2-3; a possible D gene is TRBD2 (5 bases). The CDR3 is made up of 16 amino acids. Deletions cut 4 bases from V and 5 bases from J, with 20 bases between. From germline, CDR1 is SGHRS and CDR2 YFSETQ. In DNA form, the CDR3 reads TGCGCCAGCAGCCCGCAACTAGAGGCGGGTAAAGATACGCAGTATTTT. Translation gives CASSPQLEAGKDTQYF. The complete variable domain, with remaining parts taken from reference TRBV5-1 and TRBJ2-3, reads KAGVTQTPRYLIKTRGQQVTLSCSPISGHRSVSWYQQTPGQGLQFLFEYFSETQRNKGNFPGRFSGRQFSNSRSEMNVSTLELGDSALYLCASSPQLEAGKDTQYFGPGTRLTVL.

The V and J genes are TRBV7-8 and TRBJ2-5, with a possible D match to TRBD1 (6 bases). The V gene lost 2 bases and the J gene lost 5 bases, with 15 bases spanning the gap. Germline V CDR1 and CDR2: SGHVS, FQNEAQ. The CDR3 consists of 15 residues. Written as DNA, the CDR3 is TGTGCCAGCAGCTTAATGGGGGCGGTAGTGGAGACCCAGTACTTC. This codes for CASSLMGAVVETQYF.

The chain is built from TRBV27 and TRBJ1-2, with 8 bases lining up with TRBD1. CDR3 length: 15 residues. From germline, CDR1 is MNHEY and CDR2 SMNVEV (reference sequence). The J segment lost 4 bases and the V segment lost 5 bases, leaving 9 bases of the junction unmatched. The chain's CDR3 is CASSPPNRGSYGYTF. The DNA for the CDR3 is TGTGCCAGCAGTCCCCCGAACAGGGGGTCCTATGGCTACACCTTC.

This sequence joins TRBV15 and TRBJ1-5, with a tentative D call TRBD1 (5 bases). Germline CDR1 and CDR2: LNHNV and YYDKDF (reference sequence). V lost 3 bases and J lost 12, with 12 bases in between. The CDR3 sequence is 12 residues long. In DNA form, the CDR3 reads TGTGCCACCAGCAGGCCCCGGGGGGGCCAGCATTTT. Translated: CATSRPRGGQHF.

The chain combines TRBV4-1 with TRBJ2-7, with D uncertain. V lost 1 base and J 4 bases, leaving 17 bases between the germline ends. This CDR3 is built from 16 residues. The V gene's germline CDR1 is MGHRA and CDR2 YSYEKL. CDR3 nucleotides: TGCGCCAGCAGCCAAGGTGTACGGCGGAGACCATACGAGCAGTACTTC. Its translation: CASSQGVRRRPYEQYF.

The chain combines TRBV29-1 with TRBJ2-2; possible D gene TRBD1, 6 bases. This CDR3 has 13 residues. Germline-derived CDR1 and CDR2 are SQVTM and ANQGSEA. Trimming shortened V by 4 bases and J by 4 bases, and 10 bases separated the two germline ends. The CDR3: CSVVGGSTGELFF. DNA of the CDR3: TGCAGCGTTGTAGGGGGAAGCACCGGGGAGCTGTTTTTT.

The rearrangement links TRBV25-1 to TRBJ2-1; TRBD2 aligns across 8 bases. Per germline, CDR1 MGHDK and CDR2 SYGVNS. The V gene end was trimmed by 4 bases and the J gene end by 5 bases; junction bases not matched to a gene: 4. This CDR3 has 14 residues. This CDR3 reads CASSGGTRDNEQFF. Written as DNA, the CDR3 is TGTGCCAGCAGTGGTGGGACTAGAGACAATGAGCAGTTCTTC.

This chain links TRBV18 with TRBJ1-1, with D possibly matching TRBD1 (6 bases). The CDR3 runs 14 residues. Germline V gene data show CDR1 as KGHSH and CDR2 as LQKENI. The ends were cut back, 2 bases at V and 1 base at J, with 8 bases in the middle. The chain's CDR3 is CASSPRQANTEAFF. DNA for the CDR3: TGTGCCAGCTCACCAAGACAGGCGAACACTGAAGCTTTCTTT.

The V call is TRBV7-9, the J call TRBJ2-1, with 9 bases identical to TRBD2. The CDR3 sequence is 16 residues long. Germline V CDR1 and CDR2: SEHNR, FQNEAQ (reference sequence). Trimming took 3 bases from V and 0 from J; bases not matched to a gene: 3. The CDR3 loop is CASSFPREGSYNEQFF. The CDR3, as DNA: TGTGCCAGCAGCTTCCCGCGGGAGGGCTCCTACAATGAGCAGTTCTTC.

Worth noting for this clone: Other DNA sequences in the sample encode the same CDR3. This chain links TRBV14 with TRBJ1-6; possibly TRBD1 for D (5 bases). Trimming took off 0 bases at V and 7 bases at J, with 7 bases between the two ends. This CDR3 is built from 14 residues. CDR1 and CDR2 from the germline V gene are SGHDN and FVKESK. CDR3 residues: CASSQDRGNSPLHF. CDR3 DNA: TGTGCCAGCAGCCAAGATCGGGGGAATTCACCCCTCCACTTT.

The chain has TRBV7-7 and TRBJ2-1, with 11 bases fitting TRBD2. The V segment lost 3 bases and the J segment 10 bases; nucleotides outside the gene matches: 2. Germline V gene sequence: CDR1 SSHAT, CDR2 FNYEAQ (reference sequence). The CDR3 consists of 13 residues. The CDR3 bases are TGTGCCAGCAGCTTCGGGACTAGCGGCGAGCAGTTCTTC. It encodes CASSFGTSGEQFF.

The chain couples TRBV11-3 to TRBJ1-1, with no clear D. The germline CDR1 and CDR2 sequences are SGHNT and YENEEA. Trimming removed 5 bases from V and 1 base from J, with 8 bases in between. CDR3 size: 13 residues. The CDR3 loop is CASSPRQNTEAFF. The CDR3 DNA follows: TGTGCCAGCAGCCCCCGACAGAACACTGAAGCTTTCTTT.

The J gene is TRBJ1-2, the V gene TRBV2, with D maybe TRBD1 (5 bases). CDR1 is SNHLY and CDR2 is FYNNEI in the germline V gene. This CDR3 has 13 amino acids. Trimming removed 4 bases at V and 6 bases at J, with 12 bases between. CDR3: CASSVGAQDGYTF. CDR3 nucleotides: TGTGCCAGCAGTGTAGGCGCACAGGATGGCTACACCTTC. Supplemented by reference TRBV2 and TRBJ1-2, the full variable domain reads EPEVTQTPSHQVTQMGQEVILRCVPISNHLYFYWYRQILGQKVEFLVSFYNNEISEKSEIFDDQFSVERPDGSNFTLKIRSTKLEDSAMYFCASSVGAQDGYTFGSGTRLTVV.

V and J are TRBV4-2 and TRBJ1-5, with 8 bases identical to TRBD1. V lost 1 base to trimming and J lost 4 bases; unmatched junction nucleotides: 12. The CDR3 covers 18 residues. CDR1 and CDR2 from the germline V gene are LGHNA and YNFKEQ. CDR3 residues: CASSQGGGRTGLNQPQHF. DNA for the CDR3: TGTGCCAGCAGCCAAGGGGGGGGACGGACAGGGCTTAATCAGCCCCAGCATTTT.